These 19 T cell receptor beta chains were all obtained from the same sample, sequenced in a study of blood T cell repertoires in COVID-19. This table comes from immunoSEQ multiplex PCR, and its TCRdb copy is limited to in-frame clones, with some not included. The sample records 160,000 or so clones, 70% to 90% being singletons. The sequenced sample was peripheral blood. Receptors were obtained from a woman between 50 and 59 years old with COVID-19, enrolled during active disease.

V is TRBV14 and J is TRBJ2-5, with no clear D. CDR1 SGHDN and CDR2 FVKESK come from the germline V gene. The CDR3 has 13 residues. The germline V and J ends were trimmed by 5 bases and 4 bases, with 11 bases remaining between them. CDR3 region: CASSSLSGETQYF. CDR3 nucleotide sequence: TGTGCCAGCAGCAGCCTGTCGGGAGAGACCCAGTACTTC.

V and J are TRBV11-1 and TRBJ2-3, with D maybe TRBD1 (6 bases). This CDR3 is built from 16 residues. Trimming pared 5 bases from V and 0 bases from J, leaving 15 bases between. Germline CDR1 SGHAT, CDR2 FQDESV (reference sequence). CDR3 coding DNA: TGTGCCAGCAGCCTTACGGACAGCCGGAGCACAGATACGCAGTATTTT. It yields the protein CASSLTDSRSTDTQYF.

This chain uses TRBV3-1 (or the pseudogene TRBV3-2) with TRBJ1-1; D is unclear. Germline assignment: CDR1 LGHDT and CDR2 YNNKEL (reference sequence). The CDR3 contains 14 residues. Trimming took off 2 bases at V and 0 bases at J, with 7 bases between the two ends. DNA of the CDR3: TGTGCCAGCAGCCAATCTGGGCTGAACACTGAAGCTTTCTTT. This translates into CASSQSGLNTEAFF.

CDR3 nucleotides: TGTGCCAGCCCCTTGCGGGGTTGGGGGGAGACCCAGTACTTC. Translated: CASPLRGWGETQYF. The V and J genes are TRBV6-9 and TRBJ2-5, with a weak D call TRBD2 (6 bases). Germline lookup yields CDR1 MNHGY and CDR2 SVAAGI. The length of the CDR3 is 14 residues. V dropped 8 bases and J dropped 5 bases, with 18 bases sitting between them.

The chain uses TRBV4-3 and TRBJ2-1, with D perhaps matching TRBD2 (5 bases). CDR1 and CDR2 (germline): LGHNA, YSLEER. V was trimmed by 0 bases and J by 6 bases, leaving 12 bases between them. There are 15 residues in the CDR3. The CDR3 here is CASSQERARFNEQFF. The CDR3 DNA follows: TGCGCCAGCAGCCAAGAGAGGGCCCGTTTCAATGAGCAGTTCTTC.

The gene calls are TRBV7-3 and TRBJ2-1; the D is unclear. The V end was cut by 1 base, the J end by 1 base, with 8 bases between. Germline CDR1 is SGHTA and CDR2 is FQGTGA. The CDR3 is made up of 15 amino acids. CDR3 in DNA: TGTGCCAGCAGCTTAATGGCTAGGTCCTACAATGAGCAGTTCTTC. The encoded protein is CASSLMARSYNEQFF.

The chain uses TRBV2 and TRBJ1-2, with TRBD1 matching 7 bases. The CDR3 extends over 12 amino acids. The V segment lost 5 bases and the J segment 6 bases; nucleotides outside the gene matches: 3. Germline loops: CDR1 SNHLY, CDR2 FYNNEI. The CDR3 is CASSQTGNGYTF. In DNA, the CDR3 is TGTGCCAGCAGTCAGACAGGGAATGGCTACACCTTC.

The chain is built from TRBV11-2 and TRBJ2-5; 8 nucleotides match TRBD2. The CDR3 loop spans 14 amino acids. Per the germline V gene, CDR1 is SGHAT and CDR2 is FQNNGV. Germline trimming cut 5 bases from V and 5 bases from J; bases unmatched to any gene: 7. The CDR3 nucleotides read TGTGCCAGCAGCCCAGAACGGGGGGGGGAGACCCAGTACTTC. Its translation: CASSPERGGETQYF.

This chain's CDR3 is CASSLVALANTGELFF. DNA of the CDR3: TGCGCCAGCAGCTTGGTAGCCCTGGCGAACACCGGGGAGCTGTTTTTT. The rearrangement links TRBV5-1 to TRBJ2-2; D unclear. V lost 0 bases to trimming and J lost 0 bases, with 9 bases between them. Germline assignment: CDR1 SGHRS and CDR2 YFSETQ. The CDR3 is made up of 16 amino acids.

The V and J genes are TRBV19 and TRBJ1-5; D not certain. V lost 3 bases to trimming and J lost 3 bases, with 12 bases between them. Germline CDR1 and CDR2: LNHDA and SQIVND (reference sequence). The CDR3 covers 15 residues. In DNA, the CDR3 is TGTGCCAGTAGTATTAGTTGGCAGGCCAATCAGCCCCAGCATTTT. Translated: CASSISWQANQPQHF.

The chain joins TRBV6-1 to TRBJ2-7, with TRBD2 identical over 12 bases. V shed 4 bases and J 4 bases; nucleotides not matched to a gene: 8. CDR1 MNHNS and CDR2 SASEGT come from the germline V gene. The length of the CDR3 is 16 residues. CDR3 region: CASSATGLAGRYEQYF. The CDR3 bases are TGTGCCAGCAGTGCCACTGGACTAGCGGGGAGGTACGAGCAGTACTTC.

The chain links TRBV5-6 to TRBJ2-5; 12 bases fit TRBD2. Germline-derived CDR1 and CDR2 are SGHDT and YYEEEE. The CDR3 totals 13 residues. Trimming removed 7 bases from V and 7 bases from J; junction bases left unmatched: 5. The CDR3 loop is CASLAGGLGTQYF. DNA of the CDR3: TGTGCCAGCCTAGCGGGGGGGCTGGGGACCCAGTACTTC.

V and J are TRBV7-2 and TRBJ2-7; TRBD2 agrees at 11 bases. CDR1 SGHTA and CDR2 FQGNSA come from the germline V gene. The V and J ends lost 4 bases and 4 bases, in that order; junction bases with no gene match: 9. The CDR3 length is 16 residues. CDR3 coding DNA: TGTGCCAGCAGCTCCCAGCCGGGACTAGCGGAATACGAGCAGTACTTC. Protein: CASSSQPGLAEYEQYF. Together with reference TRBV7-2 and TRBJ2-7, the CDR3 gives the full variable domain: GAGVSQSPSNKVTEKGKDVELRCDPISGHTALYWYRQSLGQGLEFLIYFQGNSAPDKSGLPSDRFSAERTGGSVSTLTIQRTQQEDSAVYLCASSSQPGLAEYEQYFGPGTRLTVT.

This clone was counted a few times. The gene calls are TRBV6-5 and TRBJ2-7; 9 nucleotides align to TRBD1. Per the germline V gene, CDR1 is MNHEY and CDR2 is SVGAGI. This CDR3 contains 14 residues. Losses at the gene ends were 5 bases for V and 4 bases for J; bases not matched to a gene: 6. For the CDR3, the DNA is TGTGCCAGCAGTCAGGACAGGGGCCAGTACGAGCAGTACTTC. Amino acids: CASSQDRGQYEQYF.

The V gene is TRBV6-1, the J gene TRBJ2-1, with 13 bases that match TRBD2. This CDR3 is built from 16 residues. V trimming: 2 bases; J trimming: 8 bases; junction bases outside the gene matches: 6. Germline CDR1 and CDR2: MNHNS and SASEGT. CDR3 amino acids: CASSELGLAGFYEQFF. The CDR3 DNA reads as TGTGCCAGCAGTGAATTGGGACTAGCGGGGTTTTATGAGCAGTTCTTC.

This sequence joins TRBV29-1 and TRBJ2-7; 9 bases are shared with TRBD1. The length of the CDR3 is 14 residues. Germline CDR1 and CDR2: SQVTM and ANQGSEA. Unmatched junction bases numbered 3, after V lost 2 bases and J lost 1 base. The CDR3 reads CSVERGTGSYEQYF. CDR3 bases: TGCAGCGTTGAAAGAGGGACAGGGTCCTACGAGCAGTACTTC.

In its sample, this clone was seen a few times. The chain joins TRBV4-1 to TRBJ2-3; TRBD1 matches 7 bases. CDR3 length: 15 residues. CDR1 is MGHRA and CDR2 is YSYEKL in the germline V gene. The V segment lost 1 base and the J segment 4 bases; nucleotides outside the gene matches: 5. The CDR3 bases are TGCGCCAGCAGCCAAGCGTTCACAGGGGCAGATACGCAGTATTTT. Encoded protein: CASSQAFTGADTQYF.

This clone was seen a handful of times. The same CDR3 can be traced to other DNA sequences in this sample. The chain carries TRBV2 and TRBJ1-1; D ambiguous. The germline CDR1 and CDR2 sequences are SNHLY and FYNNEI. The CDR3 length is 15 residues. V was cut by 2 bases and J by 0 bases, with 10 bases left in between. CDR3 region: CASSEQRGVNTEAFF. CDR3 coding DNA: TGTGCCAGCAGTGAACAGAGAGGAGTGAACACTGAAGCTTTCTTT.

V usage is TRBV6-5 and J usage is TRBJ2-7; maybe TRBD1 (6 bases). This CDR3 has 14 residues. From germline, CDR1 is MNHEY and CDR2 SVGAGI. Trimming stripped 8 bases from V and 0 bases from J, with 14 bases between. In DNA form, the CDR3 reads TGTGCCAGCGGATGGACAGTGGCCTCCTACGAGCAGTACTTC. It yields the protein CASGWTVASYEQYF.